This TCR beta chain is from a study of T-cell reconstitution after alpha-beta-depleted transplantation in children. Study observations and caveats: Newly generated T cells supplied most T-cell counts and diversity one year post-transplant. Some patients showed high day-60 TCRbeta diversity, which derived from surviving recipient T cells and thymic progenitors. Where alpha-beta T cells came from about two months after transplant was reportedly several hundred expanded graft clones.

The sample holds many counts of this clonotype. Its antigen is unidentified. This CDR3 region has 15 residues. Preparation of the TCRbeta library was carried out with unique molecular identifiers. TCRdb recomputed calls from the PCR reads with MiXCR, one row per CDR3 protein. This table has 65,000 to 70,000 distinct CDR3 sequences, roughly 5% appearing once. The receptor was derived from a boy under two years old who had a stem cell transplant for acute myeloid leukemia, so the T cells may come from the graft donor. The starting material was PBMCs, mostly from graft donor cells, obtained 180 days after TCRalphabeta/CD19-depleted stem cell transplant. The J gene is TRBJ1-4, the V gene TRBV21-1. TRBV21-1 is designated a pseudogene. This CDR3 reads CASSKAGWLNEKLFF. The CDR3 nucleotides are TGTGCCAGCAGCAAAGCAGGGTGGCTTAATGAAAAACTGTTTTTT.